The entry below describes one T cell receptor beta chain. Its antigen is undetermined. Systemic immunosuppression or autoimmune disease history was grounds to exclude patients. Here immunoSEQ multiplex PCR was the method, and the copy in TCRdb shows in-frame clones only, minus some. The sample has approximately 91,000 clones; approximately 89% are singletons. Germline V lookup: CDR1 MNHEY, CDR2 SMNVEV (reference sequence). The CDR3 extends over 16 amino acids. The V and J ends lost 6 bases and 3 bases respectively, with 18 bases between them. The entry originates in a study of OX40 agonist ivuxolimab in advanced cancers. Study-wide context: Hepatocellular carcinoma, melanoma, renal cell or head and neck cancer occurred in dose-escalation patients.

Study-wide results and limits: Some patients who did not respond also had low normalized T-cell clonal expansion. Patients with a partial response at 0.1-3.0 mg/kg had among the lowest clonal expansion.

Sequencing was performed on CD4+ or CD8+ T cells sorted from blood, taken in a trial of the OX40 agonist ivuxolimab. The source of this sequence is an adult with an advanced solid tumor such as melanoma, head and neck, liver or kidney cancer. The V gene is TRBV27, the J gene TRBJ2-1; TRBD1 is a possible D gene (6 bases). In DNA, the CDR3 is TGTGCCAGCAGCGTCATTCAGGGGTCCCTCTACAATGAGCAGTTCTTC. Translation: CASSVIQGSLYNEQFF.